These 31 T cell receptor beta chains were all obtained from the same sample, sequenced in a study of PD-L1 blockade in urothelial cancer. Sequencing was performed with immunoSEQ multiplex PCR; in TCRdb, only in-frame clones are kept and a portion is missing. The sample has about 52,000 clones, 70% to 85% seen once. The source material was PBMCs, sampled around atezolizumab (anti-PD-L1) treatment. The receptors were gathered from a man in his 70s with urothelial cancer.

Of note for this clone: The same CDR3 is also encoded by other DNA sequences in this sample. The gene calls are TRBV2 and TRBJ1-1; no clear D gene. Trimming cost V 6 bases and J 0 bases, with 11 bases left between them. Germline assignment: CDR1 SNHLY and CDR2 FYNNEI. This CDR3 spans 14 amino acids. CDR3 nucleotides: TGTGCCAGCAGCATTATAGAAATGAACACTGAAGCTTTCTTT. It encodes CASSIIEMNTEAFF. Full variable domain (remainder filled in from reference TRBV2 and TRBJ1-1): EPEVTQTPSHQVTQMGQEVILRCVPISNHLYFYWYRQILGQKVEFLVSFYNNEISEKSEIFDDQFSVERPDGSNFTLKIRSTKLEDSAMYFCASSIIEMNTEAFFGQGTRLTVV.

This chain uses TRBV2 with TRBJ2-7, with 11 bases that match TRBD2. This CDR3 contains 15 residues. V trimming: 6 bases; J trimming: 6 bases; junction bases outside the gene matches: 10. From germline, CDR1 is SNHLY and CDR2 FYNNEI. The CDR3 nucleotides read TGTGCCAGCAGAGCCGTTAGCGGGAGGGCCGGCGAGCAGTACTTC. Translating it yields CASRAVSGRAGEQYF.

V usage is TRBV2 and J usage is TRBJ2-7; 16 bases align to TRBD2. In germline, CDR1 is SNHLY, CDR2 FYNNEI. CDR3 length equals 15 residues. Losses at the gene ends were 7 bases for V and 2 bases for J; bases not matched to a gene: 2. The CDR3 nucleotides are TGTGCCAGCACCGGGACTAGCGGGAGGGCCTACGAGCAGTACTTC. Translation gives CASTGTSGRAYEQYF.

V gene TRBV12-5 combines with J gene TRBJ1-1; D not resolved. Germline lookup yields CDR1 LGHNT and CDR2 FRNRAP. Trimming took off 0 bases at V and 2 bases at J, with 13 bases between the two ends. This CDR3 has 16 amino acids. The CDR3, as DNA: TGTGCTAGTGGTTTGGTAGGCCTAGCGGGAAACACTGAAGCTTTCTTT. It codes for CASGLVGLAGNTEAFF.

This chain links TRBV23-1 with TRBJ1-5; TRBD1 matches 7 bases. TRBV23-1 is filed as an ORF, its function uncertain. V lost 4 bases, J lost 4 bases, and 7 bases stayed unmatched. The CDR3 runs 15 residues. For the CDR3, the DNA is TGCGCCAGCAGTCGATGGACAGGTTCAAATCAGCCCCAGCATTTT. Amino acid sequence: CASSRWTGSNQPQHF.

The chain carries TRBV5-6 and TRBJ1-3; the match to TRBD1 covers 7 bases. CDR3 length equals 14 residues. Germline CDR1 reads SGHDT; CDR2 reads YYEEEE. The ends lost 3 bases at V and 9 bases at J; junction bases unmatched: 9. The CDR3 sequence is CASSSEGASGTIYF. CDR3 sequence (DNA): TGTGCCAGCAGCTCGGAGGGGGCGTCGGGCACCATATATTTT.

This clone occurred a few times. The chain carries TRBV5-1 and TRBJ2-2, with TRBD1 as a possible D gene (5 bases). The germline V gene has CDR1 SGHRS and CDR2 YFSETQ. V lost 0 bases and J 2 bases, leaving 11 bases between the germline ends. The CDR3 extends over 16 amino acids. The CDR3 spells CASSLEAGLNTGELFF. CDR3 nucleotides: TGCGCCAGCAGCTTGGAGGCAGGGCTTAACACCGGGGAGCTGTTTTTT.

The chain carries TRBV5-6 and TRBJ2-1, with 12 bases that match TRBD2. The J segment lost 1 base and the V segment lost 5 bases, leaving 4 bases of the junction unmatched. There are 16 residues in the CDR3. Germline CDR1 reads SGHDT; CDR2 reads YYEEEE. In DNA form, the CDR3 reads TGTGCCAGCAGGCCTCTAGCGGGGGGGTCCTACAATGAGCAGTTCTTC. Translating gives CASRPLAGGSYNEQFF.

The CDR3 coding sequence is TGTGCCAGCGGGACTAGCGGGGGCTACAATGAGCAGTTCTTC. Amino acid sequence: CASGTSGGYNEQFF. The J gene is TRBJ2-1, the V gene TRBV28; 14 bases line up with TRBD2. CDR1 is MDHEN, CDR2 SYDVKM, per germline. V was clipped by 8 bases and J by 3 bases; unmatched bases: 0. The CDR3 consists of 14 residues.

The table lists this clone with a few counts. This chain connects TRBV10-2 to TRBJ1-4, with D possibly TRBD1 on 5 matching bases. This CDR3 comprises 15 residues. Trimming removed 8 bases at V and 0 bases at J, with 13 bases between. Germline V gene data show CDR1 as WSHSY and CDR2 as SAAADI. CDR3 loop: CASLGGSATNEKLFF. The CDR3 DNA reads TGCGCCAGCCTCGGGGGGTCTGCAACTAATGAAAAACTGTTTTTT.

V and J are TRBV5-1 and TRBJ2-2; possible D gene TRBD1, 6 bases. Trimming took off 2 bases at V and 4 bases at J, with 15 bases between the two ends. This CDR3 spans 16 amino acids. Germline lookup yields CDR1 SGHRS and CDR2 YFSETQ. This CDR3 is CASSLYTGTTTGELFF. The CDR3 coding sequence is TGCGCCAGCAGCTTATATACCGGGACAACCACCGGGGAGCTGTTTTTT. Full variable domain (remainder filled in from reference TRBV5-1 and TRBJ2-2): KAGVTQTPRYLIKTRGQQVTLSCSPISGHRSVSWYQQTPGQGLQFLFEYFSETQRNKGNFPGRFSGRQFSNSRSEMNVSTLELGDSALYLCASSLYTGTTTGELFFGEGSRLTVL.

The chain carries TRBV6-5 and TRBJ2-7; the match to TRBD1 covers 10 bases. Unmatched junction bases numbered 6, after V lost 6 bases and J lost 4 bases. Germline loops: CDR1 MNHEY, CDR2 SVGAGI. This CDR3 is 14 amino acids long. The CDR3 DNA reads TGTGCCAGCAGGCGACGACAGGGGGCTTACGAGCAGTACTTC. This translates into CASRRRQGAYEQYF.

The chain joins TRBV29-1 to TRBJ1-5; 7 bases line up with TRBD1. The CDR3 spans 12 residues. From germline, CDR1 is SQVTM and CDR2 ANQGSEA. V gave up 4 bases and J gave up 4 bases; unmatched junction bases: 1. The CDR3 region has the DNA TGCAGCGTTGGGGACAGAAATCAGCCCCAGCATTTT. This sequence encodes CSVGDRNQPQHF.

This rearrangement joins TRBV15 to TRBJ2-1; 7 nucleotides agree with TRBD1. Per the germline V gene, CDR1 is LNHNV and CDR2 is YYDKDF (reference sequence). The CDR3 extends over 13 amino acids. V was pared by 3 bases and J by 11 bases, with 7 bases of the junction left unmatched. In nucleotides, the CDR3 is TGTGCCACCAGCAGCCAGGGACAGATGAAGCAGTTCTTC. This encodes CATSSQGQMKQFF.

The rearrangement links TRBV5-5 to TRBJ1-2; TRBD1 matches 7 bases. Looked up from germline, CDR1 is SGHKS and CDR2 is YYEKEE (reference sequence). The CDR3 totals 15 residues. With 6 bases clipped from V and 5 bases from J, the junction kept 13 bases outside the gene matches. In nucleotides, the CDR3 is TGTGCCAGCATCGTGTCCCGGGACAGAAATTATGGCTACACCTTC. Amino acids: CASIVSRDRNYGYTF. The whole variable domain, remainder taken from reference TRBV5-5 and TRBJ1-2, is DAGVTQSPTHLIKTRGQQVTLRCSPISGHKSVSWYQQVLGQGPQFIFQYYEKEERGRGNFPDRFSARQFPNYSSELNVNALLLGDSALYLCASIVSRDRNYGYTFGSGTRLTVV.

The V gene is TRBV19, the J gene TRBJ2-2, with D possibly being TRBD2 (6 bases). Trimming removed 5 bases from V and 5 bases from J, with 12 bases in between. The V gene's germline CDR1 is LNHDA and CDR2 SQIVND (reference sequence). This CDR3 comprises 14 residues. CDR3 nucleotides: TGTGCCAGTAGTCATCCGGGGGAAACCGGGGAGCTGTTTTTT. Protein sequence: CASSHPGETGELFF.

V gene TRBV6-5 combines with J gene TRBJ1-6; perhaps TRBD1 as D (5 bases). This CDR3 comprises 14 residues. The germline gives CDR1 MNHEY, CDR2 SVGAGI. V was clipped by 6 bases and J by 12 bases, with 18 bases between them. CDR3 region: CASSLRVPIGPLHF. The CDR3 bases are TGTGCCAGCAGCCTCAGGGTGCCAATCGGACCCCTCCACTTT.

CDR3 sequence: CASSPRGLAGGYEQYF. DNA for the CDR3: TGTGCCAGCAGCCCCAGGGGACTAGCGGGAGGGTACGAGCAGTACTTC. The genes are TRBV7-6 and TRBJ2-7; 16 bases are shared with TRBD2. The germline V gene encodes CDR1 SGHVS and CDR2 FNYEAQ. The CDR3 runs 16 residues. J was trimmed by 4 bases and V by 5 bases; bases with no gene match: 5.

CDR3: CAAGSAGRDTQYF. CDR3 sequence (DNA): TGTGCCGCGGGGTCAGCGGGGCGAGATACGCAGTATTTT. The chain couples TRBV25-1 to TRBJ2-3; TRBD2 matches 7 bases. V trimming: 11 bases; J trimming: 5 bases; junction bases outside the gene matches: 10. CDR1 MGHDK and CDR2 SYGVNS come from the germline V gene. This CDR3 has 13 amino acids.

The chain recombines TRBV14 with TRBJ1-4; D uncertain. Trimming removed 0 bases from V and 7 bases from J, with 15 bases in between. The CDR3 totals 16 residues. CDR1 is SGHDN, CDR2 FVKESK, per germline. CDR3 sequence reads: CASSQDHGVEGEKLFF. The CDR3 DNA reads TGTGCCAGCAGCCAAGATCACGGGGTTGAGGGTGAAAAACTGTTTTTT.

The CDR3 region has the DNA TGTGCCACCAGCCTATTTCGGGACACAGGAATCTACGAGCAGTACTTC. Translated, it gives CATSLFRDTGIYEQYF. The chain uses TRBV15 and TRBJ2-7; TRBD1 is a possible D gene (6 bases). This CDR3 is built from 16 residues. In germline, CDR1 is LNHNV, CDR2 YYDKDF (reference sequence). V was cut by 5 bases and J by 3 bases, with 20 bases left in between.

This clone is a singleton in its sample. The genes are TRBV2 and TRBJ1-2, with 8 bases lining up with TRBD1. CDR3 length: 13 residues. After removal of 9 bases from V and 8 bases from J, the junction contained 11 bases not matched to a gene. Per the germline V gene, CDR1 is SNHLY and CDR2 is FYNNEI. CDR3 bases: TGTGCCAGTATGACAGGGGAAGGGTCCGGCTACACCTTC. Amino acid sequence: CASMTGEGSGYTF.

This chain connects TRBV14 to TRBJ2-3; D is perhaps TRBD1 (5 bases). Looked up from germline, CDR1 is SGHDN and CDR2 is FVKESK. The CDR3 consists of 15 residues. Trimming took off 1 base at V and 4 bases at J, with 12 bases between the two ends. CDR3 DNA: TGTGCCAGCAGCCAAGGGCAGGGAAGGCCAGATACGCAGTATTTT. This codes for CASSQGQGRPDTQYF.

DNA of the CDR3: TGTGCCAGCAGTTCACTAGCGTTGAGAAACATTCAGTACTTC. The encoded protein is CASSSLALRNIQYF. The chain is built from TRBV2 and TRBJ2-4; 7 nucleotides agree with TRBD2. This CDR3 has 14 residues. Germline CDR1 is SNHLY and CDR2 is FYNNEI. V shed 5 bases and J 6 bases; nucleotides not matched to a gene: 7.

The rearrangement uses TRBV28 and TRBJ1-1; 8 nucleotides align to TRBD1. The CDR3 spans 17 residues. Unmatched junction bases numbered 12, after V lost 2 bases and J lost 4 bases. Per germline, CDR1 MDHEN and CDR2 SYDVKM. The CDR3 nucleotides are TGTGCCAGCAGTTTAAAAAGCAGGGGGCTTGGGGCCACTGAAGCTTTCTTT. It yields the protein CASSLKSRGLGATEAFF.

V usage is TRBV5-1 and J usage is TRBJ1-1; D might be TRBD1 (5 bases). The CDR3 runs to 15 residues. Germline V CDR1 and CDR2: SGHRS, YFSETQ. The germline V and J ends were trimmed by 2 bases and 0 bases, with 11 bases remaining between them. The CDR3 sequence: CASSLSPGLNTEAFF. DNA of the CDR3: TGCGCCAGCAGCTTATCGCCAGGGCTGAACACTGAAGCTTTCTTT. Combining the CDR3 with reference TRBV5-1 and TRBJ1-1 gives the whole variable domain KAGVTQTPRYLIKTRGQQVTLSCSPISGHRSVSWYQQTPGQGLQFLFEYFSETQRNKGNFPGRFSGRQFSNSRSEMNVSTLELGDSALYLCASSLSPGLNTEAFFGQGTRLTVV.

As DNA, the CDR3 is TGTGCCAGCTCACCACCAACAGGGGGGAACACCGGGGAGCTGTTTTTT. It encodes CASSPPTGGNTGELFF. V usage is TRBV18 and J usage is TRBJ2-2; TRBD1 matches at 8 bases. The germline CDR1 and CDR2 sequences are KGHSH and LQKENI. V shed 0 bases and J 1 base; nucleotides not matched to a gene: 1. The CDR3 sequence is 16 residues long. Looking up the rest from reference TRBV18 and TRBJ2-2 gives the full variable domain: NAGVMQNPRHLVRRRGQEARLRCSPMKGHSHVYWYRQLPEEGLKFMVYLQKENIIDESGMPKERFSAEFPKEGPSILRIQQVVRGDSAAYFCASSPPTGGNTGELFFGEGSRLTVL.

The rearrangement links TRBV4-2 to TRBJ1-5; 7 bases agree with TRBD1. After removal of 1 base from V and 6 bases from J, the junction contained 6 bases not matched to a gene. Germline V gene data show CDR1 as LGHNA and CDR2 as YNFKEQ. This CDR3 comprises 15 residues. CDR3 loop: CASSQVDRAGQPQHF. CDR3 DNA sequence: TGTGCCAGCAGCCAAGTTGACAGGGCCGGTCAGCCCCAGCATTTT.

The CDR3: CASSFSGSLLQGDTQYF. Written as DNA, the CDR3 is TGTGCCAGCAGCTTTAGCGGGAGCCTGCTCCAGGGAGATACGCAGTATTTT. This chain joins TRBV7-2 and TRBJ2-3; 9 bases match TRBD2. This CDR3 spans 17 amino acids. From germline, CDR1 is SGHTA and CDR2 FQGNSA. The V segment lost 3 bases and the J segment 5 bases; nucleotides outside the gene matches: 12. The variable domain in full, with the rest retrieved from reference TRBV7-2 and TRBJ2-3, is GAGVSQSPSNKVTEKGKDVELRCDPISGHTALYWYRQSLGQGLEFLIYFQGNSAPDKSGLPSDRFSAERTGGSVSTLTIQRTQQEDSAVYLCASSFSGSLLQGDTQYFGPGTRLTVL.

Within the sample, this clone is medium-sized. Other DNA sequences in the same sample also yield this CDR3. The V gene is TRBV6-1, the J gene TRBJ1-5; perhaps TRBD1 as D (5 bases). The ends were cut back, 6 bases at V and 4 bases at J, with 10 bases in the middle. The germline V gene has CDR1 MNHNS and CDR2 SASEGT. The CDR3 consists of 13 residues. The CDR3, as DNA: TGTGCCAGCAGAAAACAGGAAAATCAGCCCCAGCATTTT. It translates to CASRKQENQPQHF.

This clone is classed as medium-sized (0.01 to 0.1%). In the same sample, other DNA sequences code for this CDR3. This chain links TRBV18 with TRBJ1-1, with TRBD1 as a possible D gene (6 bases). Germline V gives CDR1 KGHSH, CDR2 LQKENI. This CDR3 is 14 amino acids long. Trimming left V 4 bases short and J 0 bases short, with 9 bases between. Written as DNA, the CDR3 is TGTGCCAGCTCACGGACAGACATGAACACTGAAGCTTTCTTT. Residues: CASSRTDMNTEAFF.